The present TCR beta chain was sequenced within a study of human T cells and chemical hapten exposure. Time point reported: patch test 2, 6 weeks after DPC sensitization. Noted treatment: therapeutic diphenylcyclopropenone sensitization with weekly scalp DPC. Between the trimmed V and J ends, which lost 5 bases and 7 bases, there was a span of 17 bases. Germline assignment: CDR1 LGHNA and CDR2 YNFKEQ. This CDR3 has 14 residues. TCRdb ran MiXCR on the RACE reads and lists one entry per CDR3 protein. The sample includes 65,000 to 90,000 distinct CDR3 sequences, 6% to 8.5% seen only once; the top ten take 1.3%.

Sequencing used whole blood, obtained in connection with sensitization to the hapten diphenylcyclopropenone (DPC). V usage is TRBV4-2 and J usage is TRBJ1-2; D is undetermined. The sequence was obtained from a woman aged 25 to 39 with alopecia areata. Some clones in this sample may be carry-over from other donors' samples. The CDR3 reads CASSGETASFGYTF. DNA for the CDR3: TGTGCCAGCAGCGGTGAGACGGCTTCCTTTGGCTACACCTTC.